This TCR beta chain was identified in a study of CD8 T cells in ankylosing spondylitis. Findings and caveats of the study: In reactive arthritis synovial fluid and blood, some motif variants had been reported before.

TCRdb re-derived calls from the 5' RACE reads in MiXCR, one entry per CDR3 protein. The sample consists of about 220,000 distinct CDR3 sequences, approximately 10% of them appearing once. This CDR3 is built from 15 residues. V was trimmed by 6 bases and J by 2 bases, leaving 12 bases between them. The germline V gene has CDR1 SGHKS and CDR2 YYEKEE (reference sequence). A few counts support this clonotype. Its target is not known. This TCR was sampled from a male donor with ankylosing spondylitis or in good health (not recorded which). This sequence joins TRBV5-5 and TRBJ2-6, with D perhaps matching TRBD1 (5 bases). Sequenced: blood, either unsorted or a sorted T cell fraction (not recorded which). The CDR3 spells CASTLIQAGANVLTF. CDR3 in DNA: TGTGCCAGCACCCTGATACAGGCTGGGGCCAACGTCCTGACTTTC.